These T cell receptor beta chains were read from a single sample in a study of OX40 agonist ivuxolimab in advanced cancers. The protocol was immunoSEQ multiplex PCR, while the TCRdb copy is restricted to in-frame clones and leaves out a portion. The table shows about 92,000 clones, with roughly 80% occurring only once. Sequenced material: CD4+ or CD8+ T cells sorted from blood, taken in a trial of the OX40 agonist ivuxolimab. The receptor set was obtained from an adult with an advanced solid tumor such as melanoma, head and neck, liver or kidney cancer. The CDR3 runs from the conserved cysteine through the conserved F or W. A D gene is named only where the DNA matches it firmly. Not all rows give a size; the values are once, few, many and, for expanded clones, a class.

CDR3 length	D gene	V gene	clone size	J gene	CDR3 protein	CDR3 DNA
12	NA	TRBV27	once	TRBJ2-7	CASSLSGHEQYF	TGTGCCAGCAGTTTATCGGGCCACGAGCAGTACTTC
13	NA	TRBV30	NA	TRBJ2-3	CAWKRDRTDTQYF	TGTGCCTGGAAAAGAGACCGCACAGATACGCAGTATTTT
13	NA	TRBV7-8	NA	TRBJ2-5	CASSLGGLETQYF	TGTGCCAGCAGCTTAGGAGGGTTGGAGACCCAGTACTTC
15	NA	TRBV9	few	TRBJ1-6	CASSVGIEGRSPLHF	TGTGCCAGCAGCGTAGGCATCGAGGGGCGTTCACCCCTCCACTTT
15	NA	TRBV6-5	NA	TRBJ2-7	CASTDGRASSYEQYF	TGTGCCAGCACCGACGGCAGGGCCAGCTCCTACGAGCAGTACTTC
11	NA	TRBV6-6	once	TRBJ1-3	CAGETGNTIYF	TGTGCCGGGGAGACTGGAAACACCATATATTTT
14	NA	TRBV6-6	once	TRBJ2-2	CASSPQPWAGELFF	TGTGCCAGCAGCCCCCAACCGTGGGCCGGGGAGCTGTTTTTT
15	TRBD1	TRBV18	NA	TRBJ1-1	CASSLEQGVNTEAFF	TGTGCCAGCTCACTAGAACAGGGGGTAAACACTGAAGCTTTCTTT
19	NA	TRBV19	once	TRBJ1-5	CASSIDQNAWTDYNQPQHF	TGTGCCAGTAGTATAGACCAGAATGCTTGGACAGACTATAATCAGCCCCAGCATTTT
12	NA	TRBV6-1	NA	TRBJ1-3	CASRKGGNTIYF	TGTGCCAGCAGAAAGGGTGGAAACACCATATATTTT
14	NA	TRBV6-5	NA	TRBJ2-7	CASSYLTDSYEQYF	TGTGCCAGCAGTTACCTGACGGACTCCTACGAGCAGTACTTC
13	NA	TRBV19	many	TRBJ2-7	CATAIGTNYEQYF	TGTGCCACCGCCATTGGGACAAACTACGAGCAGTACTTC
14	TRBD1	TRBV10-3	few	TRBJ2-7	CAIRRGTGGYEQYF	TGTGCCATCAGGCGCGGGACAGGGGGGTACGAGCAGTACTTC
15	NA	TRBV7-3	NA	TRBJ1-1	CASSLTNLPNTEAFF	TGTGCCAGCAGCTTAACGAACCTACCGAACACTGAAGCTTTCTTT
13	TRBD1	TRBV23-1	NA	TRBJ2-7	CASSQFIAGGLYF	TGCGCCAGCAGTCAATTTATAGCAGGGGGCCTCTACTTC
13	NA	TRBV18	NA	TRBJ1-2	CASSPPEGDGYTF	TGTGCCAGCTCACCACCTGAGGGGGATGGCTACACCTTC
12	NA	TRBV9	NA	TRBJ2-5	CASSVSGGTQYF	TGTGCCAGCAGCGTTAGCGGCGGGACCCAGTACTTC
14	NA	TRBV7-9	NA	TRBJ1-1	CASSLEGRGTEAFF	TGTGCCAGCAGCTTAGAAGGCCGAGGGACTGAAGCTTTCTTT
13	TRBD1	TRBV6-1	NA	TRBJ2-3	CASRLQGIDTQYF	TGTGCCAGCAGATTACAGGGGATAGATACGCAGTATTTT
15	TRBD1	TRBV5-1	NA	TRBJ1-2	CASSLGQGTYYGYTF	TGCGCCAGCAGCTTGGGACAGGGGACCTACTATGGCTACACCTTC
12	NA	TRBV29-1	NA	TRBJ1-1	CSETQSNTEAFF	TGCAGCGAGACACAATCGAACACTGAAGCTTTCTTT
14	TRBD1	TRBV5-1	NA	TRBJ2-7	CASSTGTVSYEQYF	TGCGCCAGCAGTACCGGGACAGTCTCCTACGAGCAGTACTTC
15	TRBD1	TRBV19	NA	TRBJ2-7	CASSTWTGGSNEQYF	TGTGCCAGTAGTACCTGGACAGGGGGCTCTAACGAGCAGTACTTC
13	TRBD2	TRBV5-1	NA	TRBJ2-3	CASTSGGTDTQYF	TGCGCCAGCACGTCGGGGGGGACAGATACGCAGTATTTT
11	NA	TRBV29-1	few	TRBJ2-5	CSVGTVGTQYF	TGCAGCGTGGGGACCGTGGGGACCCAGTACTTC
14	NA	TRBV10-1	NA	TRBJ2-3	CASSRLQGTDTQYF	TGCGCCAGCAGTCGCCTACAGGGCACAGATACGCAGTATTTT
18	TRBD1	TRBV11-3	once	TRBJ1-3	CASSRPLTGGVSGNTIYF	TGTGCCAGCAGCCGACCTCTGACAGGGGGAGTCTCTGGAAACACCATATATTTT
15	NA	TRBV10-3	NA	TRBJ2-2	CAISGDKTNTGELFF	TGTGCCATCAGTGGCGATAAAACGAACACCGGGGAGCTGTTTTTT
15	NA	TRBV2	NA	TRBJ2-7	CASSDQGKARDEQYF	TGTGCCAGCAGTGACCAGGGAAAGGCCCGGGACGAGCAGTACTTC
11	NA	TRBV20-1	NA	TRBJ1-1	CSARDRSEAFF	TGCAGTGCTAGAGATAGGAGTGAAGCTTTCTTT
14	NA	TRBV7-8	NA	TRBJ2-1	CASAGPTGGNEQFF	TGTGCCAGCGCGGGGCCGACGGGCGGGAATGAGCAGTTCTTC
17	NA	TRBV5-1	NA	TRBJ2-7	CASSLGGLEVPSYEQYF	TGCGCCAGCAGCTTGGGGGGCCTCGAGGTCCCCTCCTACGAGCAGTACTTC
14	NA	TRBV19	NA	TRBJ2-2	CAVGRRANTGELFF	TGTGCCGTGGGGCGGAGAGCTAACACCGGGGAGCTGTTTTTT
14	TRBD2	TRBV29-1	NA	TRBJ2-3	CSVLTSGGWDTQYF	TGCAGCGTCCTGACTAGCGGGGGGTGGGATACGCAGTATTTT
14	NA	TRBV7-2	NA	TRBJ1-5	CASSFQGPDQPQHF	TGTGCCAGCAGCTTTCAGGGGCCAGATCAGCCCCAGCATTTT
14	TRBD1	TRBV6-5	NA	TRBJ2-3	CASSETGPTDTQYF	TGTGCCAGCAGTGAGACAGGGCCTACAGATACGCAGTATTTT
14	NA	TRBV7-2	NA	TRBJ1-3	CASSLQWSGNTIYF	TGTGCCAGCAGCTTACAGTGGTCTGGAAACACCATATATTTT
13	NA	TRBV7-2	NA	TRBJ1-2	CASSLELNYGYTF	TGTGCCAGCAGCTTAGAACTTAACTATGGCTACACCTTC
17	NA	TRBV9	NA	TRBJ2-2	CASSVGPTGSRTGELFF	TGTGCCAGCAGCGTTGGCCCAACGGGGAGTAGGACCGGGGAGCTGTTTTTT
15	NA	TRBV14	NA	TRBJ2-3	CASSQDGGSGDTQYF	TGTGCCAGCAGCCAAGATGGGGGTTCGGGAGATACGCAGTATTTT